This T cell receptor (beta chain) was sequenced for a study of cytomegalovirus exposure and HLA in healthy donors. PCR amplification relied on 60 Vbeta primers (plus 13 Jbeta primers). Assay used: immunoSEQ multiplex PCR; TCRdb lists only in-frame clones, some missing. This sample carries 100,000 or so clones, under 85% of them seen once, and the ten largest clones take approximately 6.1%. This TCR came from a young man in good health and CMV-seronegative. Sequenced: PBMCs.

DNA for the CDR3: TGTGCCAGCAGCCCTAGCGGGAGATACGAGCAGTACTTC. It specifies CASSPSGRYEQYF. The chain employs TRBV11-2 and TRBJ2-7; 10 bases line up with TRBD2. Germline V gene lookup returns CDR1 SGHAT and CDR2 FQNNGV. This CDR3 has 13 residues. V was pared by 5 bases and J by 4 bases, with 2 bases of the junction left unmatched.